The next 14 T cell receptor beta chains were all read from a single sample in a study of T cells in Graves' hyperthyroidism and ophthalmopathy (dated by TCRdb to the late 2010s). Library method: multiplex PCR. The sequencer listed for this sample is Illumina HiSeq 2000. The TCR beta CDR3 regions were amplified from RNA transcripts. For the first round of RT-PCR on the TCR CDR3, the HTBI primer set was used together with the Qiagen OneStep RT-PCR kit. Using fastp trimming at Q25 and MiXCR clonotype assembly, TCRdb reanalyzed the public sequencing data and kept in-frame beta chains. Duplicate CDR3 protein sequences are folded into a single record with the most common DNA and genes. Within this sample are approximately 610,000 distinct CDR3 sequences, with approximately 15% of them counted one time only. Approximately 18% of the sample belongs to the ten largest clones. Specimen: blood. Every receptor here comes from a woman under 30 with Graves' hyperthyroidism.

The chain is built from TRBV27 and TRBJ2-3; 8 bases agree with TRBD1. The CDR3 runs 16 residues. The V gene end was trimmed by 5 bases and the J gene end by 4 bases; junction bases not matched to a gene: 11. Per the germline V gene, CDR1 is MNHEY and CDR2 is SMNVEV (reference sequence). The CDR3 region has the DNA TGTGCCAGCAGTACCCTCGGGTCAGGGGGCGCAGATACGCAGTATTTT. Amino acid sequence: CASSTLGSGGADTQYF.

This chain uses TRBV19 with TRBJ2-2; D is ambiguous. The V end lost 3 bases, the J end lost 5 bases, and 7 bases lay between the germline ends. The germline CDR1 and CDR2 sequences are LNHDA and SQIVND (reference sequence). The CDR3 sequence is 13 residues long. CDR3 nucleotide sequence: TGTGCCAGTAGTATTCAGCAGACCGGGGAGCTGTTTTTT. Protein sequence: CASSIQQTGELFF.

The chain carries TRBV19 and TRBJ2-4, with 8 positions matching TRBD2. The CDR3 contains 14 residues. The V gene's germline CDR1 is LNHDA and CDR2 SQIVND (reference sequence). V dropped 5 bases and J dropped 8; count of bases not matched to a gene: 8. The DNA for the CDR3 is TGTGCCAGTAGTTTCCCGGGGGGGAGGGACATTCAGTACTTC. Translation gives CASSFPGGRDIQYF.

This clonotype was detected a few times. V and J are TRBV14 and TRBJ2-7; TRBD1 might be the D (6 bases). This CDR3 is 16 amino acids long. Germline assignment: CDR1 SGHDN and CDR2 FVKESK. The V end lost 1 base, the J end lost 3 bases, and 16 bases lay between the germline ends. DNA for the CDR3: TGTGCCAGCAGCCAAGGTCCCACAGGGCCCTTCTACGAGCAGTACTTC. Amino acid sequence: CASSQGPTGPFYEQYF.

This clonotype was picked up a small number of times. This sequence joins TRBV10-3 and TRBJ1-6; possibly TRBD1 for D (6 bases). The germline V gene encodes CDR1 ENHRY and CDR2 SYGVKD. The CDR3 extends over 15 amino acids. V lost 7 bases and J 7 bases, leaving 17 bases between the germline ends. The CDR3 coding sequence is TGTGCCATCATCACACTGGGACACCAGAATTCACCCCTCCACTTT. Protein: CAIITLGHQNSPLHF.

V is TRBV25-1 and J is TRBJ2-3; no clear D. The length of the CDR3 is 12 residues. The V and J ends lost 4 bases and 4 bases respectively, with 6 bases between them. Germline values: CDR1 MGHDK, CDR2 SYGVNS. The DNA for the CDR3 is TGTGCCAGCAGTGCTGGGCCAGATACGCAGTATTTT. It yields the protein CASSAGPDTQYF.

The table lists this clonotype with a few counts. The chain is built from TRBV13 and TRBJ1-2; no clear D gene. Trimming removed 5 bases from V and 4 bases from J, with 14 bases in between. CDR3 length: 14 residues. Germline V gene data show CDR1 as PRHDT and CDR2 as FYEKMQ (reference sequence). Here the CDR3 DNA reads TGTGCCAGCAGCCTGAGGACCGAGGGCTATGGCTACACCTTC. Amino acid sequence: CASSLRTEGYGYTF.

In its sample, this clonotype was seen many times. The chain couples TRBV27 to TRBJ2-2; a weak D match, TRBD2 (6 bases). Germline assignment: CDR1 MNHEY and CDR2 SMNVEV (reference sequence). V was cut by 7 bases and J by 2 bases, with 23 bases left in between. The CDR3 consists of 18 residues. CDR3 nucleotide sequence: TGTGCCAGCACCCTACGGAGCCGCGGGACTGAAAACACCGGGGAGCTGTTTTTT. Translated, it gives CASTLRSRGTENTGELFF.

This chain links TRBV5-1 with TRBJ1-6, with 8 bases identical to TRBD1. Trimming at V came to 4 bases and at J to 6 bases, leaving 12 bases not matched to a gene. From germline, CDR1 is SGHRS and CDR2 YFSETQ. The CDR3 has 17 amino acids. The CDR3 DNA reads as TGCGCCAGCAGCAAGGCGGGGCAGGGGGCTAGTAATTCACCCCTCCACTTT. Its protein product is CASSKAGQGASNSPLHF.

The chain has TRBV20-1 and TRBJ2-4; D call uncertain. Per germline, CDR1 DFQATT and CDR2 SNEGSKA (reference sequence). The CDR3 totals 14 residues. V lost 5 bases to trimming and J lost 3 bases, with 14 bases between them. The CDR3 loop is CSARAEASKNIQYF. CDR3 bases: TGCAGTGCTCGGGCAGAAGCGAGCAAAAACATTCAGTACTTC.

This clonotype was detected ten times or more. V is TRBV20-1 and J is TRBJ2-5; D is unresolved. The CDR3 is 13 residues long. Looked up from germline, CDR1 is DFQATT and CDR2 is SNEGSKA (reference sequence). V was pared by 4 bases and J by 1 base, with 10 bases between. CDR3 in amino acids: CSATYRPQETQYF. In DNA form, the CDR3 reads TGCAGTGCTACTTACCGTCCCCAAGAGACCCAGTACTTC.

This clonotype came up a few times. For the CDR3, the DNA is TGTGCCAGCAGCCAGGTGTGGGCGGCCCCCTACGAGCAGTACTTC. Its translation is CASSQVWAAPYEQYF. The J gene is TRBJ2-7, the V gene TRBV3-1; D gene unclear. Per the germline V gene, CDR1 is LGHDT and CDR2 is YNNKEL (reference sequence). CDR3 length: 15 amino acids. V was cut by 3 bases and J by 2 bases, with 14 bases left in between.

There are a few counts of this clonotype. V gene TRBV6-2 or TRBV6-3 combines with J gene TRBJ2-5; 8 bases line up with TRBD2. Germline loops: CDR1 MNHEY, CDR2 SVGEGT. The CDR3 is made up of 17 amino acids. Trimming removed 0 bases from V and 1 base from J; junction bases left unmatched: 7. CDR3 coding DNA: TGTGCCAGCAGTTACTCTACAACAGCGGGGGCCCAAGAGACCCAGTACTTC. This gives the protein CASSYSTTAGAQETQYF.

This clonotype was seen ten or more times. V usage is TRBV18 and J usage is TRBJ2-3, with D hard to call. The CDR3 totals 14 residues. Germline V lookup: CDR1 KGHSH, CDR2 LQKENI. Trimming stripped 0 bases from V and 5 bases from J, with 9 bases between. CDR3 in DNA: TGTGCCAGCTCACCACCGAGTTCGGGAGATACGCAGTATTTT. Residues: CASSPPSSGDTQYF. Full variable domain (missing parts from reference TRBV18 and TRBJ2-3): NAGVMQNPRHLVRRRGQEARLRCSPMKGHSHVYWYRQLPEEGLKFMVYLQKENIIDESGMPKERFSAEFPKEGPSILRIQQVVRGDSAAYFCASSPPSSGDTQYFGPGTRLTVL.